The 3 T cell receptor beta chains presented below share a single source sample, sequenced in a study of shared clonotypes between healthy human individuals. TCRdb's copy holds only in-frame clones and misses some; the assay was immunoSEQ multiplex PCR. The data hold approximately 1.1 million clones, with about 84% observed a single time. The sequencing sample was made of memory CD4+ T cells from PBMCs. Indicated subset: CD45RA-negative fraction. The receptor set was obtained from a man between 18 and 29 years old in good health. Some clones in this sample may be carry-over from other donors' samples.

This clone has only one observation. The chain employs TRBV11-3 and TRBJ2-3, with D uncertain. This CDR3 has 13 amino acids. Germline V gene lookup returns CDR1 SGHNT and CDR2 YENEEA. Trimming shortened V by 0 bases and J by 4 bases, and 5 bases separated the two germline ends. The CDR3 sequence: CASSLDRADTQYF. The CDR3 DNA reads as TGTGCCAGCAGCTTAGATAGAGCAGATACGCAGTATTTT.

V is TRBV30 and J is TRBJ1-1, with D perhaps TRBD1 (5 bases). V lost 1 base and J 10 bases, leaving 13 bases between the germline ends. Germline V CDR1 and CDR2: GTSNPN, SVGIG (reference sequence). The CDR3 contains 12 residues. The CDR3 reads CAWSEGLGSAFF. CDR3 nucleotides: TGTGCCTGGAGTGAGGGGTTGGGATCAGCTTTCTTT.

This rearrangement joins TRBV15 to TRBJ2-4, with TRBD2 as a possible D gene (6 bases). Germline V gene sequence: CDR1 LNHNV, CDR2 YYDKDF (reference sequence). Trimming cost V 8 bases and J 8 bases, with 19 bases left between them. This CDR3 contains 14 residues. The CDR3 reads CATRLVGGKDIQYF. The CDR3 nucleotides read TGTGCCACCCGACTAGTTGGCGGGAAGGACATTCAGTACTTC.